The 8 T cell receptor beta chains given below trace back to one sample, sequenced in a study of T cell responses to AZD1222 COVID-19 vaccine. The repertoire was sequenced with immunoSEQ multiplex PCR; TCRdb's copy has only in-frame clones and lacks some. The sample has about 150,000 clones, roughly nine tenths seen once; the top ten hold 3% to 4%. The sample consisted of peripheral blood, taken 28 days after the second AZD1222 dose. The receptors here all came from an adult who received the AZD1222 COVID-19 vaccine.

The chain links TRBV9 to TRBJ2-5; 7 bases agree with TRBD1. V gave up 7 bases and J gave up 2 bases; unmatched junction bases: 5. CDR1 and CDR2 (germline): SGDLS, YYNGEE. This CDR3 is 13 amino acids long. CDR3 nucleotide sequence: TGTGCCAGCTGTAAGGGACAGCAAGAGACCCAGTACTTC. Translating it yields CASCKGQQETQYF.

The chain has TRBV9 and TRBJ2-7; 10 bases line up with TRBD2. V lost 5 bases to trimming and J lost 5 bases; unmatched junction nucleotides: 7. The CDR3 sequence is 14 residues long. Germline V gene sequence: CDR1 SGDLS, CDR2 YYNGEE. Here the CDR3 reads CASRPSGGAHEQYF. The CDR3 nucleotides read TGTGCCAGCAGGCCAAGCGGGGGGGCCCACGAGCAGTACTTC.

The CDR3 region is CASSDREMNYEQYF. Here the CDR3 DNA reads TGTGCCAGCAGCGACCGGGAGATGAACTACGAGCAGTACTTC. The chain employs TRBV6-2 or TRBV6-3 and TRBJ2-7, with D maybe TRBD2 (6 bases). This CDR3 is built from 14 residues. V was clipped by 6 bases and J by 3 bases, with 15 bases between them. Germline CDR1 and CDR2: MNHEY and SVGEGT.

This CDR3 is CAWSVAGSFF. The CDR3 region has the DNA TGTGCCTGGAGTGTGGCGGGGAGTTTTTTT. The rearrangement uses TRBV30 and TRBJ1-4; no reliable D call. Germline loops: CDR1 GTSNPN, CDR2 SVGIG (reference sequence). The CDR3 consists of 10 residues. With 0 bases removed from V and 17 bases from J, the gap between germline ends came to 10 bases.

V and J are TRBV7-9 and TRBJ1-2; no clear D. V shed 4 bases and J shed 2 bases, with 17 bases lying between them. The CDR3 spans 16 residues. The germline CDR1 and CDR2 sequences are SEHNR and FQNEAQ (reference sequence). CDR3: CASSSLELDLNYGYTF. Here the CDR3 DNA reads TGTGCCAGCAGCTCACTAGAATTGGACTTAAACTATGGCTACACCTTC.

The chain links TRBV5-6 to TRBJ1-3; D is uncertain. Germline-derived CDR1 and CDR2 are SGHDT and YYEEEE. CDR3 length: 16 residues. V gave up 4 bases and J gave up 0 bases, with 14 bases separating them. The CDR3 sequence: CASSPTDLNSGNTIYF. CDR3 DNA: TGTGCCAGCAGCCCCACGGATCTAAACTCTGGAAACACCATATATTTT.

The CDR3 region is CASSIDPGTSYEQYF. The DNA for the CDR3 is TGTGCCAGTAGTATAGATCCCGGGACCTCCTACGAGCAGTACTTC. This chain connects TRBV19 to TRBJ2-7; D may match TRBD1 or TRBD2 (5 bases each). V was clipped by 0 bases and J by 0 bases, with 9 bases between them. The CDR3 runs 15 residues. Germline values: CDR1 LNHDA, CDR2 SQIVND (reference sequence).

This chain joins TRBV5-1 and TRBJ2-7, with TRBD1 matching 12 bases. CDR1 and CDR2 (germline): SGHRS, YFSETQ. V shed 4 bases, J shed 8 bases, and the junction held 16 bases outside the gene matches. The CDR3 runs to 17 residues. CDR3 region: CASSPYVVGQGARKQYF. The CDR3 DNA sequence: TGCGCCAGCAGCCCCTATGTAGTGGGACAGGGGGCCAGGAAGCAGTACTTC.